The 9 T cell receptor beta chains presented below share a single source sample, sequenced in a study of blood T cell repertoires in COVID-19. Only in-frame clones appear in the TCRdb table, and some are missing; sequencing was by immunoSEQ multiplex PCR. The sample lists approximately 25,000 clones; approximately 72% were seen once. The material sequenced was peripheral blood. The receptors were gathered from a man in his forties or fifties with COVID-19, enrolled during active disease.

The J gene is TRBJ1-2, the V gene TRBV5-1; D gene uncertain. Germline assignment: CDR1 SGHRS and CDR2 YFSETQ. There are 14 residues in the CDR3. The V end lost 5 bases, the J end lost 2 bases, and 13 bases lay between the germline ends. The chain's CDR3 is CASRETDTNYGYTF. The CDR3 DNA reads TGCGCCAGCAGGGAGACGGATACAAACTATGGCTACACCTTC. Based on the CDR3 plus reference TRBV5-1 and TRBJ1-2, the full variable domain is KAGVTQTPRYLIKTRGQQVTLSCSPISGHRSVSWYQQTPGQGLQFLFEYFSETQRNKGNFPGRFSGRQFSNSRSEMNVSTLELGDSALYLCASRETDTNYGYTFGSGTRLTVV.

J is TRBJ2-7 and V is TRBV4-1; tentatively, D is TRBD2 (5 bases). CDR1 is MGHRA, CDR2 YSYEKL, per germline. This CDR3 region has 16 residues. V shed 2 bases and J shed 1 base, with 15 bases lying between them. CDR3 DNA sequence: TGCGCCAGCAGCCAAACCGGGATAATGGGGTCCTACGAGCAGTACTTC. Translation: CASSQTGIMGSYEQYF.

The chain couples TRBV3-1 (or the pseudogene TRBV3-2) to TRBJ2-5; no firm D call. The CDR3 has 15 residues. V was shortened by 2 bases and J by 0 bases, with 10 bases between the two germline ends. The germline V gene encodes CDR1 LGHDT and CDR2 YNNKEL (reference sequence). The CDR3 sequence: CASSQKQWYQETQYF. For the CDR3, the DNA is TGTGCCAGCAGCCAAAAGCAATGGTACCAAGAGACCCAGTACTTC.

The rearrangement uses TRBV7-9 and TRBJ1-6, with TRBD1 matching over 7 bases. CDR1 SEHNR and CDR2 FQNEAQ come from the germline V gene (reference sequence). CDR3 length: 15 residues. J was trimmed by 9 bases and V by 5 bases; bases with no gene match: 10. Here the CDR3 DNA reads TGTGCCAGCAGCCTTCAGACAGGGCTGGGTTCACCCCTCCACTTT. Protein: CASSLQTGLGSPLHF.

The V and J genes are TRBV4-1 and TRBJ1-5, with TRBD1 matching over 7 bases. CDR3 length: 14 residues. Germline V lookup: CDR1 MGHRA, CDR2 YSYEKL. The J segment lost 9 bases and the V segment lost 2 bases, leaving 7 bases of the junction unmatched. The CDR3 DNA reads TGCGCCAGCAGCCAAACAGGGGTTGGTTGGCCCCAGCATTTT. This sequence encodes CASSQTGVGWPQHF.

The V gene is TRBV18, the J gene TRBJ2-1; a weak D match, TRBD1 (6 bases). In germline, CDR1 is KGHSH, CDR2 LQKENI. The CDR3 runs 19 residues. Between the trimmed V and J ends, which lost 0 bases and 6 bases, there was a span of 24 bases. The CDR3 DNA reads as TGTGCCAGCTCACCACCGTGGGAGAATCAGGGGTCGCGATTCAATGAGCAGTTCTTC. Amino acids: CASSPPWENQGSRFNEQFF.

The DNA for the CDR3 is TGTGCCAGCAGTTACGGGCAGGATCTCTATGGCTACACCTTC. It specifies CASSYGQDLYGYTF. The rearrangement joins TRBV6-5 to TRBJ1-2; D unresolved. Between the trimmed V and J ends, which lost 2 bases and 4 bases, there was a span of 11 bases. Germline V gene sequence: CDR1 MNHEY, CDR2 SVGAGI. The CDR3 has 14 residues.

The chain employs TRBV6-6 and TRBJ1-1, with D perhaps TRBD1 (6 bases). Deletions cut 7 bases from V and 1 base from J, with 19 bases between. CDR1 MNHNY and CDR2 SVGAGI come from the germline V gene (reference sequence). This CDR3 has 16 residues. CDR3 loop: CASNVRGGGRNTEAFF. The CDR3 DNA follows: TGTGCCAGCAACGTACGCGGCGGGGGGCGGAACACTGAAGCTTTCTTT.

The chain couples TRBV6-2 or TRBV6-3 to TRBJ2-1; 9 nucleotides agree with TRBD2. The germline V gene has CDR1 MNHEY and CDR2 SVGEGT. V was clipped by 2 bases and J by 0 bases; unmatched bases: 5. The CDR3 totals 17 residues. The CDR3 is CASSYPQLAGSYNEQFF. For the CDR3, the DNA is TGTGCCAGCAGTTACCCCCAACTAGCGGGCTCCTACAATGAGCAGTTCTTC.